Given below is one TCR beta chain in context. Its antigen is unknown. This specimen belongs to a study of T-cell reconstitution after alpha-beta-depleted transplantation in children. Germline V gene sequence: CDR1 DFQATT, CDR2 SNEGSKA (reference sequence). V was cut by 0 bases and J by 4 bases, with 4 bases left in between. This CDR3 contains 12 residues. Regarding the study as a whole: Some patients showed high day-60 TCRbeta diversity, which derived from surviving recipient T cells and thymic progenitors. One year after transplant, T-cell counts and diversity came mostly from newly produced T cells.

Unique molecular identifiers were incorporated when the TCRbeta library was constructed. TCRdb reprocessed the PCR reads via MiXCR and lists one record per CDR3 protein. The sample yields 350,000 to 500,000 distinct CDR3 sequences, around two fifths seen once. The chain links TRBV20-1 to TRBJ2-1; D is undetermined. This specimen was PBMCs, taken before TCRalphabeta/CD19-depleted stem cell transplant. This receptor was taken from a girl aged 2 to 9 with aplastic anemia, due to receive a stem cell transplant. The CDR3 reads CSARDYYNEQFF. In DNA form, the CDR3 reads TGCAGTGCTAGAGACTATTACAATGAGCAGTTCTTC.